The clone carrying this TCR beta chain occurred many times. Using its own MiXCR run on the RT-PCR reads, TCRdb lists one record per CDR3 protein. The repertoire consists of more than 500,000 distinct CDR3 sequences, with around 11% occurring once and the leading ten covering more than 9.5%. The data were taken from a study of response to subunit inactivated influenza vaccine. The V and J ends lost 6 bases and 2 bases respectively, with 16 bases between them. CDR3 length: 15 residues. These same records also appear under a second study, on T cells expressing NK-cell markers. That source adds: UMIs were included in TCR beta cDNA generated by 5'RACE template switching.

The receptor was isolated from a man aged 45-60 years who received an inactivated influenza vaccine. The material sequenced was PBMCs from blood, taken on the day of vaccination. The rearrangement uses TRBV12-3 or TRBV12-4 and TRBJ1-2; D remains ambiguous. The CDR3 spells CASSPGPSRNYGYTF. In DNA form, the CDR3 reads TGTGCCAGCAGCCCTGGGCCAAGTAGGAACTATGGCTACACCTTC.